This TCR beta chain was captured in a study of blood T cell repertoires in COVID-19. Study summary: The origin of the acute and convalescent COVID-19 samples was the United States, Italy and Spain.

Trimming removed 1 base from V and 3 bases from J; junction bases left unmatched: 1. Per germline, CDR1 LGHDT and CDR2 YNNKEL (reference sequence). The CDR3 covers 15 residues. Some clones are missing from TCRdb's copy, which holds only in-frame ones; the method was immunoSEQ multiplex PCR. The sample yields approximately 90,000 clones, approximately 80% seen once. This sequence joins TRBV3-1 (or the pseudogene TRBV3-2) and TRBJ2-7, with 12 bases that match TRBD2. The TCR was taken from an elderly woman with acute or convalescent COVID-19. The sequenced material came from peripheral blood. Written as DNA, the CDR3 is TGTGCCAGCAGCCAAGGACTAGCGGGAGTCTACGAGCAGTACTTC. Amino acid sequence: CASSQGLAGVYEQYF.